This entry lists 21 T cell receptor beta chains sequenced from one sample in a study of T cells after yellow fever vaccination. TCRdb redid the calling of the 5' RACE reads with MiXCR, one entry per CDR3 protein. The sample lists approximately 300,000 distinct CDR3 sequences; about 9.5% were seen once. The source was PBMCs, collected on the day of the first yellow fever vaccination. All receptors come from a man younger than 30 who received the YFV17D yellow fever vaccine.

This clonotype turned up a few times. This chain links TRBV5-1 with TRBJ2-5; D not certain. The CDR3 is made up of 13 amino acids. Germline CDR1 reads SGHRS; CDR2 reads YFSETQ. The V end was cut by 4 bases, the J end by 4 bases, with 11 bases between. CDR3 nucleotides: TGCGCCAGCAGCCCAGGAGATATAGAGACCCAGTACTTC. This translates into CASSPGDIETQYF.

The chain is built from TRBV15 and TRBJ2-5, with D tentatively TRBD1 (6 bases). Trimming cost V 1 base and J 4 bases, with 7 bases left between them. CDR1 and CDR2 (germline): LNHNV, YYDKDF (reference sequence). The CDR3 contains 13 residues. CDR3 in amino acids: CATSRGGGETQYF. For the CDR3, the DNA is TGTGCCACCAGCAGAGGAGGGGGAGAGACCCAGTACTTC. The whole variable domain, remainder taken from reference TRBV15 and TRBJ2-5, is DAMVIQNPRYQVTQFGKPVTLSCSQTLNHNVMYWYQQKSSQAPKLLFHYYDKDFNNEADTPDNFQSRRPNTSFCFLDIRSPGLGDTAMYLCATSRGGGETQYFGPGTRLLVL.

This clonotype was detected only a few times. The chain employs TRBV12-3 or TRBV12-4 and TRBJ2-2, with unresolved D. This CDR3 is 15 amino acids long. The V and J ends lost 4 bases and 7 bases respectively, with 16 bases between them. The CDR3 sequence: CASSSRPPGSGELFF. In DNA form, the CDR3 reads TGTGCCAGCAGTTCCCGGCCACCCGGCAGCGGGGAGCTGTTTTTT.

In its sample, this clonotype was seen a few times. The genes are TRBV7-2 and TRBJ1-1; no clear D gene. Germline CDR1 SGHTA, CDR2 FQGNSA. The V and J ends lost 0 bases and 8 bases respectively, with 7 bases between them. This CDR3 has 12 residues. As DNA, the CDR3 is TGTGCCAGCAGCTTAGCGCGCAGAGAAGCTTTCTTT. Protein sequence: CASSLARREAFF. Variable domain in full (rest from reference TRBV7-2 and TRBJ1-1): GAGVSQSPSNKVTEKGKDVELRCDPISGHTALYWYRQSLGQGLEFLIYFQGNSAPDKSGLPSDRFSAERTGGSVSTLTIQRTQQEDSAVYLCASSLARREAFFGQGTRLTVV.

The chain uses TRBV7-9 and TRBJ2-2; 8 bases line up with TRBD2. Germline V gives CDR1 SEHNR, CDR2 FQNEAQ (reference sequence). V was clipped by 5 bases and J by 8 bases; unmatched bases: 10. The CDR3 loop spans 15 amino acids. The CDR3 sequence: CASSHAGGRSGELFF. For the CDR3, the DNA is TGTGCCAGCAGCCATGCGGGGGGCCGAAGTGGGGAGCTGTTTTTT.

The chain joins TRBV6-2 or TRBV6-3 to TRBJ1-2; tentative D call: TRBD1 (6 bases). There are 14 residues in the CDR3. Trimming stripped 1 base from V and 5 bases from J, with 11 bases between. Germline CDR1 reads MNHEY; CDR2 reads SVGEGT. The CDR3, as DNA: TGTGCCAGCAGTTACTTTCCAGGGGAATATGGCTACACCTTC. The encoded protein is CASSYFPGEYGYTF.

The chain uses TRBV12-3 or TRBV12-4 and TRBJ2-2, with 10 bases that match TRBD2. V was clipped by 5 bases and J by 4 bases; unmatched bases: 4. The CDR3 contains 15 residues. This CDR3 is CASSIRLAGTGELFF. The CDR3 DNA reads as TGTGCCAGCAGTATCCGACTAGCGGGCACCGGGGAGCTGTTTTTT.

This chain links TRBV20-1 with TRBJ1-1, with 10 bases that match TRBD1. CDR3 length equals 14 residues. Trimming took 4 bases from V and 3 from J; bases not matched to a gene: 5. Germline lookup yields CDR1 DFQATT and CDR2 SNEGSKA (reference sequence). The CDR3 is CSAKADRGDTEAFF. CDR3 nucleotides: TGCAGTGCTAAAGCGGACAGGGGGGACACTGAAGCTTTCTTT.

This clonotype was counted only a few times. The gene calls are TRBV27 and TRBJ2-7; 8 bases fit TRBD1. V lost 3 bases and J lost 3; bases outside the gene matches: 10. Germline values: CDR1 MNHEY, CDR2 SMNVEV (reference sequence). The CDR3 has 16 amino acids. CDR3 DNA sequence: TGTGCCAGCAGTTTCACCGGACAGGGACTTTTCTACGAGCAGTACTTC. It translates to CASSFTGQGLFYEQYF.

The table lists this clonotype with many counts. The V and J genes are TRBV7-9 and TRBJ2-4, with D maybe TRBD1 (6 bases). The V gene lost 2 bases and the J gene lost 5 bases, with 7 bases spanning the gap. Germline CDR1 is SEHNR and CDR2 is FQNEAQ (reference sequence). The CDR3 totals 13 residues. The CDR3: CASSLRTENIQYF. The CDR3 DNA sequence: TGTGCCAGCAGCTTAAGGACAGAAAACATTCAGTACTTC.

This clonotype occurred a few times. The chain links TRBV7-9 to TRBJ1-2; TRBD1 matches at 12 bases. V was clipped by 5 bases and J by 7 bases; unmatched bases: 5. This CDR3 has 14 amino acids. The germline V gene encodes CDR1 SEHNR and CDR2 FQNEAQ (reference sequence). The CDR3 sequence is CASSLGQGARGYTF. The CDR3, as DNA: TGTGCCAGCAGCCTGGGACAGGGGGCTCGTGGCTACACCTTC.

The sample holds a few counts of this clonotype. The chain recombines TRBV7-3 with TRBJ2-3; perhaps TRBD1 as D (5 bases). This CDR3 is built from 14 residues. The V end was cut by 5 bases, the J end by 2 bases, with 11 bases between. Germline lookup yields CDR1 SGHTA and CDR2 FQGTGA. The CDR3 bases are TGTGCCAGCAGCCCCACAGGAGCCACAGATACGCAGTATTTT. It codes for CASSPTGATDTQYF.

The gene calls are TRBV14 and TRBJ1-6; unclear D gene. Trimming shortened V by 0 bases and J by 10 bases, and 28 bases separated the two germline ends. Germline V gene sequence: CDR1 SGHDN, CDR2 FVKESK. This CDR3 region has 20 residues. The chain's CDR3 is CASSQDSLSTDYMLDSPLHF. The CDR3 nucleotides read TGTGCCAGCAGCCAAGATAGTTTAAGCACAGACTATATGTTAGACTCACCCCTCCACTTT.

This clonotype was observed a handful of times. The chain employs TRBV6-5 and TRBJ1-2, with a possible D match to TRBD1 (5 bases). V lost 2 bases and J 6 bases, leaving 10 bases between the germline ends. This CDR3 comprises 13 residues. Germline CDR1 reads MNHEY; CDR2 reads SVGAGI. The CDR3 spells CASSYQGWDGYTF. The CDR3 DNA follows: TGTGCCAGCAGTTACCAGGGATGGGATGGCTACACCTTC.

This clonotype was recorded a few times. The V gene is TRBV7-3, the J gene TRBJ2-5; the match to TRBD1 covers 7 bases. The CDR3 has 16 amino acids. The V gene's germline CDR1 is SGHTA and CDR2 FQGTGA. With 5 bases clipped from V and 7 bases from J, the junction kept 16 bases outside the gene matches. The CDR3 here is CASSPQGQPSVGTQYF. The CDR3 DNA follows: TGTGCCAGCAGCCCCCAGGGACAGCCTTCGGTGGGGACCCAGTACTTC.

The CDR3: CASSYSAENQPQHF. CDR3 in DNA: TGTGCCAGCAGTTACTCTGCCGAAAATCAGCCCCAGCATTTT. The chain links TRBV6-2 or TRBV6-3 to TRBJ1-5; no clear D. V was pared by 0 bases and J by 4 bases, with 7 bases between. Germline V CDR1 and CDR2: MNHEY, SVGEGT. This CDR3 is built from 14 residues.

The chain is built from TRBV18 and TRBJ2-1; D perhaps matches TRBD2 (6 bases). Germline CDR1 KGHSH, CDR2 LQKENI. This CDR3 contains 11 residues. V lost 3 bases to trimming and J lost 11 bases, with 8 bases between them. CDR3 sequence (DNA): TGTGCCAGCTCACCCGGGACTCAGCAGTTCTTC. It codes for CASSPGTQQFF.

This clonotype was counted between two and nine times. CDR3 DNA: TGTGCCAGCAGAACGGACTCAGGGGGAAACACCATATATTTT. Amino acid sequence: CASRTDSGGNTIYF. The chain couples TRBV12-3 or TRBV12-4 to TRBJ1-3; weak D call: TRBD1 (5 bases). V lost 6 bases and J lost 4, with 13 bases in between. This CDR3 is 14 amino acids long.

In its sample, this clonotype was seen a few times. The V gene is TRBV11-1, the J gene TRBJ2-5; D is undetermined. Germline V gene lookup returns CDR1 SGHAT and CDR2 FQDESV (reference sequence). CDR3 length: 13 residues. V was cut by 5 bases and J by 5 bases, with 12 bases left in between. The CDR3 DNA reads TGTGCCAGCAGCGAAGACCGGTGGGAGACCCAGTACTTC. Translation gives CASSEDRWETQYF.

The chain carries TRBV20-1 and TRBJ1-2; TRBD1 aligns across 12 bases. CDR3 length: 12 residues. Germline V lookup: CDR1 DFQATT, CDR2 SNEGSKA (reference sequence). Unmatched junction bases numbered 3, after V lost 5 bases and J lost 8 bases. CDR3 protein: CSAGDRGRGYTF. In nucleotides, the CDR3 is TGCAGTGCTGGGGACAGGGGGCGAGGCTACACCTTC.

V usage is TRBV4-1 and J usage is TRBJ1-1; TRBD1 matches 7 bases. Trimming took 3 bases from V and 4 from J; bases not matched to a gene: 8. The germline V gene encodes CDR1 MGHRA and CDR2 YSYEKL. CDR3 length: 15 residues. CDR3 DNA: TGCGCCAGCAGCCACAGTAGACAGGGAGGCACTGAAGCTTTCTTT. Protein sequence: CASSHSRQGGTEAFF.